The rows below give T cell receptor beta chains drawn from one sample of a study of shared clonotypes between healthy human individuals. Sequencing used immunoSEQ multiplex PCR; TCRdb keeps in-frame clones, though not all of them. The data show some 690,000 clones, roughly 91% seen once. Sequences were obtained from memory CD8+ T cells from PBMCs. The source is a man younger than 30 in good health. Some clones in this sample may be carry-over from other donors' samples. The CDR3 runs from the conserved cysteine through the conserved F or W. Each record gives: J gene, D gene, clone size, V gene, CDR3 protein, CDR3 DNA. D genes are given only for firm matches. Clone size is stated in some rows and not others, as once, few, many or a class when expanded.

>TRBJ2-3|-|-|TRBV2
CASTAKLKRDATDTQYF
TGTGCCAGCACCGCTAAACTGAAAAGGGACGCGACAGATACGCAGTATTTT
>TRBJ1-2|TRBD1|-|TRBV7-9
CASSLVPGTGSSKGYTF
TGTGCCAGCAGCTTAGTTCCGGGGACAGGCTCTTCGAAAGGCTACACCTTC
>TRBJ1-2|-|once|TRBV6-1
CASSVYGYTF
TGTGCCAGCAGCGTCTATGGCTACACCTTC
>TRBJ2-7|-|-|TRBV19
CASSRRTALGDEQYF
TGTGCCAGTAGTAGAAGGACGGCCCTGGGTGACGAGCAGTACTTC
>TRBJ1-2|TRBD1|-|TRBV7-9
CASSIGTGARRYGYTF
TGTGCCAGCAGCATCGGGACAGGGGCCCGGCGCTATGGCTACACCTTC
>TRBJ1-6|TRBD1|-|TRBV25-1
CASSEGQGGSPLHF
TGTGCCAGCAGTGAGGGACAGGGAGGGTCACCCCTCCACTTT
>TRBJ2-2|-|-|TRBV28
CASSLPGTPNTGELFF
TGTGCCAGCAGTTTACCCGGGACACCGAACACCGGGGAGCTGTTTTTT
>TRBJ1-1|-|-|TRBV28
CASQGNTEAFF
TGTGCCAGCCAGGGGAACACTGAAGCTTTCTTT
>TRBJ1-2|TRBD1|once|TRBV27
CASRQDRGANYGYTF
TGTGCCAGCAGACAAGACAGGGGAGCTAACTATGGCTACACCTTC
>TRBJ1-2|TRBD1|-|TRBV7-8
CASSASVLLTGGHGYTF
TGTGCCAGCAGCGCGTCGGTGTTGTTGACAGGGGGCCATGGCTACACCTTC
>TRBJ2-7|-|-|TRBV5-6
CASSWSSYEQYF
TGTGCCAGCAGCTGGAGCTCCTACGAGCAGTACTTC
>TRBJ2-7|-|-|TRBV19
CASSRRDGGYEQYF
TGTGCCAGTAGTCGCCGGGACGGTGGCTACGAGCAGTACTTC
>TRBJ2-7|TRBD1|-|TRBV2
CASSVGQVTYEQYF
TGTGCCAGCAGTGTTGGACAGGTTACCTACGAGCAGTACTTC
>TRBJ1-2|-|few|TRBV28
CASSAPGYTF
TGTGCCAGCAGTGCCCCAGGCTACACCTTC
>TRBJ2-7|-|-|TRBV9
CASSPQPGLESPYEQYF
TGTGCCAGCAGCCCGCAACCAGGGTTGGAATCTCCCTACGAGCAGTACTTC
>TRBJ2-1|-|-|TRBV29-1
CSVPSRTMVDEQFF
TGCAGCGTCCCATCTAGGACCATGGTCGATGAGCAGTTCTTC
>TRBJ2-5|-|-|TRBV28
CASSLRGPRETQYF
TGTGCCAGCAGTTTGCGGGGTCCAAGGGAGACCCAGTACTTC
>TRBJ1-2|TRBD1|-|TRBV29-1
CSVEDRGYGYTF
TGCAGCGTTGAAGACAGGGGGTATGGCTACACCTTC
>TRBJ2-7|TRBD1|-|TRBV29-1
CSVMTGMMGEQYF
TGCAGCGTGATGACAGGGATGATGGGCGAGCAGTACTTC
>TRBJ2-7|-|-|TRBV18
CASSLGAGQTYEQYF
TGTGCCAGCTCACTCGGGGCCGGACAGACCTACGAGCAGTACTTC
>TRBJ2-5|-|-|TRBV27
CASSLYAGRETQYF
TGTGCCAGCAGTTTATATGCAGGGCGAGAGACCCAGTACTTC
>TRBJ2-2|-|once|TRBV4-3
CASSHIAYREHTGELFF
TGCGCCAGCAGCCATATTGCGTATCGGGAGCACACCGGGGAGCTGTTTTTT
>TRBJ2-2|-|-|TRBV9
CASSDREHATGELFF
TGTGCCAGCAGCGATAGGGAGCATGCCACCGGGGAGCTGTTTTTT
>TRBJ2-5|-|-|TRBV4-1
CASSPSLALYQETQYF
TGCGCCAGCAGCCCCTCTCTAGCGCTGTACCAAGAGACCCAGTACTTC
>TRBJ1-2|TRBD1|-|TRBV7-2
CASRGGGDYGYTF
TGTGCCAGCAGAGGGGGCGGGGACTATGGCTACACCTTC
>TRBJ1-1|TRBD1|-|TRBV28
CASSLSRGPTEAFF
TGTGCCAGCAGTTTATCAAGGGGGCCCACTGAAGCTTTCTTT
>TRBJ2-7|TRBD2|-|TRBV9
CASSVGLAGGNEQYF
TGTGCCAGCAGCGTAGGTTTAGCGGGAGGTAACGAGCAGTACTTC
>TRBJ1-5|-|-|TRBV7-8
CASSLVGGNQPQHF
TGTGCCAGCAGCTTAGTGGGGGGCAATCAGCCCCAGCATTTT
>TRBJ2-7|TRBD1|-|TRBV7-9
CASSTGGNEQYF
TGTGCCAGTAGTACAGGGGGAAACGAGCAGTACTTC
>TRBJ2-5|-|-|TRBV4-1
CASSLLAVGNGDQYF
TGCGCCAGCAGCCTCCTCGCGGTGGGGAACGGGGACCAGTACTTC
>TRBJ2-1|TRBD1|-|TRBV6-4
CASSLDRGVYNEQFF
TGTGCCAGCAGTCTGGACAGGGGGGTCTACAATGAGCAGTTCTTC
>TRBJ2-7|-|-|TRBV5-6
CASSTGPYEQYF
TGTGCCAGCAGCACCGGGCCCTACGAGCAGTACTTC
>TRBJ2-7|-|-|TRBV19
CASSPSRGQLSYEQYF
TGTGCCAGTAGTCCCTCTCGGGGCCAACTCTCCTACGAGCAGTACTTC
>TRBJ2-2|-|-|TRBV7-9
CASSSGDTGELFF
TGTGCCAGCAGCTCTGGGGACACCGGGGAGCTGTTTTTT
>TRBJ2-7|-|-|TRBV6-5
CASSYSDSHYEQYF
TGTGCCAGCAGTTACTCGGACTCCCACTACGAGCAGTACTTC
>TRBJ1-5|-|-|TRBV7-9
CASSLVEGVWDQPQHF
TGTGCCAGCAGCTTAGTCGAAGGAGTTTGGGATCAGCCCCAGCATTTT
>TRBJ2-1|-|-|TRBV15
CATSGTGEQFF
TGTGCCACCAGCGGCACGGGTGAGCAGTTCTTC
>TRBJ2-5|-|-|TRBV6-5
CASSYGSRGETQYF
TGTGCCAGCAGTTACGGTAGCAGAGGGGAGACCCAGTACTTC
>TRBJ2-2|TRBD1|once|TRBV29-1
CSVRQGNTGELFF
TGCAGCGTCAGACAGGGAAACACCGGGGAGCTGTTTTTT
>TRBJ2-7|-|-|TRBV4-2
CASSQDFSSEQYF
TGTGCCAGCAGCCAAGATTTCAGCAGCGAGCAGTACTTC
>TRBJ1-4|-|-|TRBV10-1
CADGADADSPRVEKLFF
TGCGCCGACGGGGCAGACGCGGACTCCCCACGGGTCGAAAAACTGTTTTTT
>TRBJ1-5|-|-|TRBV15
CATGTFSNQPQHF
TGTGCCACCGGCACATTTAGCAATCAGCCCCAGCATTTT
>TRBJ2-2|-|-|TRBV5-4
CASSRTGELFF
TGTGCCAGCAGCCGCACCGGGGAGCTGTTTTTT
>TRBJ2-7|-|-|TRBV5-5
CASSLGDYEQYF
TGTGCCAGCAGCTTGGGAGATTACGAGCAGTACTTC
>TRBJ1-5|-|few|TRBV30
CAVTTGSGQPQHF
TGTGCCGTCACGACGGGCAGTGGACAGCCCCAGCATTTT
>TRBJ2-1|-|-|TRBV12-1
CASSFRSTTGTGINEQFF
TGTGCCAGCAGCTTTCGTTCCACTACCGGGACAGGGATAAATGAGCAGTTCTTC
>TRBJ1-3|-|-|TRBV28
CASQVFSGNTIYF
TGTGCCAGCCAGGTCTTCTCTGGAAACACCATATATTTT
>TRBJ2-7|TRBD2|-|TRBV5-4
CASSLLAGGPGREQYF
TGTGCCAGCAGCTTGTTAGCGGGAGGGCCCGGCCGCGAGCAGTACTTC
>TRBJ1-1|-|-|TRBV6-4
CASSEGGNTEAFF
TGTGCCAGCAGTGAAGGGGGGAACACTGAAGCTTTCTTT
>TRBJ2-7|TRBD1|-|TRBV28
CASSLTDRGLYEQYF
TGTGCCAGCAGTTTAACGGACAGGGGGCTGTACGAGCAGTACTTC
>TRBJ2-7|-|-|TRBV6-5
CASSPSQGGEQYF
TGTGCCAGCAGTCCTAGCCAGGGAGGCGAGCAGTACTTC
>TRBJ1-1|-|-|TRBV6-6
CASSSGGGTEAFF
TGTGCCAGCAGTTCTGGGGGGGGAACTGAAGCTTTCTTT
>TRBJ2-6|-|-|TRBV29-1
CSVEDLGTGANVLTF
TGCAGCGTTGAAGATTTGGGGACTGGGGCCAACGTCCTGACTTTC
>TRBJ2-7|TRBD1|-|TRBV7-3
CASSLRPGGIYEQYF
TGTGCCAGCAGCTTAAGGCCAGGGGGCATCTACGAGCAGTACTTC
>TRBJ1-1|-|once|TRBV5-8
CASTFANPNTEAFF
TGTGCCAGCACTTTTGCCAACCCGAACACTGAAGCTTTCTTT
>TRBJ1-2|-|-|TRBV9
CASTPGTDSYGYTF
TGTGCCAGCACCCCCGGGACGGACAGCTATGGCTACACCTTC
>TRBJ1-5|TRBD1|-|TRBV28
CASSFTPGTGFQPQHF
TGTGCCAGCAGTTTCACCCCCGGGACAGGGTTTCAGCCCCAGCATTTT
>TRBJ2-5|TRBD1|-|TRBV6-1
CASSEKWGRGQGARETQYF
TGTGCCAGCAGTGAAAAATGGGGTAGGGGCCAGGGGGCGCGAGAGACCCAGTACTTC
>TRBJ1-4|-|-|TRBV7-8
CASSRRRGLNEKLFF
TGTGCCAGCAGCCGGAGAAGAGGCCTAAATGAAAAACTGTTTTTT